The entry below gives a single TCR beta chain sequence along with its context. Its target is not known. This CDR3 contains 17 residues. The ends lost 5 bases at V and 0 bases at J; junction bases unmatched: 10. CDR1 and CDR2 (germline): SEHNR, FQNEAQ (reference sequence). The authors ran a second PCR of roughly 6 to 12 cycles using a sample-barcoded 5' primer and a J-beta primer mix. A template-switch adaptor containing 12 random nucleotides labeled each cDNA molecule. Each CDR3 protein is one row after TCRdb ran MiXCR on the 5' RACE reads. The sample consists of roughly 1,800,000 distinct CDR3 sequences, approximately 50% of them appearing once. The study recruited healthy Caucasian donors from Russia who were aged about 6 to 90. The sample is drawn from a study of blood T cells in healthy people across ages. Study-wide points: Estimates of diversity drawn from one million T cells were considered underestimates. A conclusive naive versus antigen-experienced comparison was prevented by the unsorted PBMCs.

The sample was blood. The gene calls are TRBV7-9 and TRBJ1-5; TRBD1 matches at 7 bases. This sequence originates from a woman aged 40 to 55 in good health. This chain's CDR3 is CASSRYTGADSNQPQHF. The CDR3, as DNA: TGTGCCAGCAGCAGGTATACAGGGGCGGATAGCAATCAGCCCCAGCATTTT.